This TCR beta chain was found in a study of blood T cell repertoires in COVID-19. The length of the CDR3 is 13 residues. Germline-derived CDR1 and CDR2 are SGHTA and FQGNSA. V was shortened by 1 base and J by 10 bases, with 11 bases between the two germline ends. As originally analysed: The authors estimated nucleated cell counts from reference gene primer amplification. Data came from immunoSEQ multiplex PCR; TCRdb stores just in-frame clones and leaves some out. That table gives V, J and clone size, and the DNA gave D and trimming. The data contain 200,000 to 250,000 clones, roughly 79% of them singletons.

Sequencing used peripheral blood. The chain combines TRBV7-2 with TRBJ2-1; perhaps TRBD2 as D (6 bases). This sequence was found in a woman aged 80 or over with COVID-19, enrolled during active disease. Here the CDR3 DNA reads TGTGCCAGCAGCTTAGACTGGGCGGGAGAGCAGTTCTTC. Protein product: CASSLDWAGEQFF.